The sequence of this T cell receptor (beta chain) was determined in a study of blood T cell repertoires in COVID-19. Study-level information: There were acute and convalescent COVID-19 samples, and they came from the United States, Italy and Spain.

This CDR3 region has 14 residues. Unmatched junction bases numbered 3, after V lost 6 bases and J lost 4 bases. The germline gives CDR1 MNHEY, CDR2 SVGAGI. Comments on this clone: At the DNA level, this CDR3 is encoded by other sequences in the same sample as well.

As handled by the study authors: Amplifying reference gene primers gave estimates of nucleated cell counts. Using immunoSEQ multiplex PCR, the repertoire was profiled, and TCRdb retains in-frame clones only, with some absent. The V and J calls and clone size are taken from that table; D and trimming were inferred from the DNA. This sample has a few hundred thousand clones; 80% to 90% occur once, and the top ten carry 0.65% to 1%. Seattle patient enrollment occurred during active infection, with longitudinal follow-up thereafter. This chain joins TRBV6-5 and TRBJ1-4; 9 positions match TRBD1. Sequencing was carried out using peripheral blood. This sequence was found in a man aged 18 to 30 with COVID-19, enrolled during active disease. The DNA of the CDR3 is TGTGCCAGCAGGAGGGACAGGGTTAATGAAAAACTGTTTTTT. Its translation is CASRRDRVNEKLFF.